This T cell receptor (beta chain) derives from a study of cytomegalovirus exposure and HLA in healthy donors. Background on the study: Later analysis reported that the roughly 120 validation repertoires shared the platform of the approximately 690 first-cohort repertoires.

Notes on the study in general: The study designated 150 to 200 TCR beta chains cytomegalovirus-associated.

TCRdb's table, derived via immunoSEQ multiplex PCR, lists solely in-frame clones and lacks some. The sample consists of 150,000 to 200,000 clones, around 85% of them appearing once. Note on this clone: Its antigen is not known.

The CDR3 spans 14 residues. V was shortened by 5 bases and J by 4 bases, with 15 bases between the two germline ends. Looked up from germline, CDR1 is LNHDA and CDR2 is SQIVND (reference sequence). The donors were members of the validation cohort, which comprised approximately 120 subjects and was separate from the first cohort of 666 subjects. The TCR originated in a man younger than 35 in good health and CMV-seropositive. The rearrangement joins TRBV19 to TRBJ2-7, with a tentative D call TRBD1 (5 bases). The sample consisted of PBMCs. The DNA of the CDR3 is TGTGCCAGTAGTCCCGTGGGGCTGGGTTACGAGCAGTACTTC. Translation gives CASSPVGLGYEQYF.